The T cell receptor (beta chain) under discussion was sequenced for a study of blood T cell repertoires in COVID-19. Study-wide context: In each case, the material was cDNA or gDNA derived from T cells, B-cell-depleted T cells, or PBMCs.

Original processing notes: Nucleated cell number was recorded as an estimate derived from reference gene primer amplification. Generated by immunoSEQ multiplex PCR, the TCRdb table keeps only in-frame clones and is missing some. The V and J calls and clone size come from that table; D and trimming were worked out from the DNA. This sample yields fewer than 200,000 clones, of which 84% are seen a single time; 6% to 9% belongs to the top ten. Germline V gives CDR1 KGHDR, CDR2 SFDVKD. The V gene lost 5 bases and the J gene lost 6 bases, with 10 bases spanning the gap. The CDR3 has 13 residues. This receptor was taken from a man aged 40-50 years who had recovered from COVID-19. Sequenced: peripheral blood. The chain uses TRBV24-1 and TRBJ2-1; D is possibly TRBD1 (6 bases). The CDR3 DNA follows: TGTGCCACCAGTGGGGACATAAGCAATGAGCAGTTCTTC. Amino acid sequence: CATSGDISNEQFF.